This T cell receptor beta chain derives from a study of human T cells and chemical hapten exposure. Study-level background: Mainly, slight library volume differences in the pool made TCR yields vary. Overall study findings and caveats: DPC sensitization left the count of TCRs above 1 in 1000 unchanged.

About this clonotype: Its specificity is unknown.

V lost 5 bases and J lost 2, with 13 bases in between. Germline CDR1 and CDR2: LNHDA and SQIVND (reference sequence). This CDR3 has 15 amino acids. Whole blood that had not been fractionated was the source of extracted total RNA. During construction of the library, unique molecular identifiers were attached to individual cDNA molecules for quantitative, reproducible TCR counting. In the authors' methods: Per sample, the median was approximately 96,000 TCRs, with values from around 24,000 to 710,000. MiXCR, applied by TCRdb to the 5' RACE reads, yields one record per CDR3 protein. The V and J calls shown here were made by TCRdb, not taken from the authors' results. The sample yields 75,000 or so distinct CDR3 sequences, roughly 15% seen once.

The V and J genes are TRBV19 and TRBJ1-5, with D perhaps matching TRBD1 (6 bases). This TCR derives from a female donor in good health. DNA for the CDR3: TGTGCCAGTAGTCTACAGGGTGGTGGCAATCAGCCCCAGCATTTT. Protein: CASSLQGGGNQPQHF.